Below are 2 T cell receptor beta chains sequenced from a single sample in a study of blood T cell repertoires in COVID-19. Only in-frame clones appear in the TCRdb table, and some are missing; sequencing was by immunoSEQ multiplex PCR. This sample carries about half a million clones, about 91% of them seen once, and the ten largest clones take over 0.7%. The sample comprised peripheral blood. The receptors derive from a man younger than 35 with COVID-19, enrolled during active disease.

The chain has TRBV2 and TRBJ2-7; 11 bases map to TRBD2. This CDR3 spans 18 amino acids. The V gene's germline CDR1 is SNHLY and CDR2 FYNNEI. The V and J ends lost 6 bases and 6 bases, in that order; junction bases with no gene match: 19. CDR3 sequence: CASSTRWGLTSGVLEQYF. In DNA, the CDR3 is TGTGCCAGCAGCACAAGGTGGGGTTTGACTAGCGGGGTACTCGAGCAGTACTTC.

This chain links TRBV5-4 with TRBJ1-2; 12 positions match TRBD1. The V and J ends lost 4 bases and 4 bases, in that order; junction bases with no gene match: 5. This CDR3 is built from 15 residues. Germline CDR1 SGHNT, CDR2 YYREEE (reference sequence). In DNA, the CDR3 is TGTGCCAGCAGCCTCCGGGACAGGGGGCTCTATGGCTACACCTTC. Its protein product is CASSLRDRGLYGYTF.